This T cell receptor beta chain appears in the sequencing data of a study of T cell responses to AZD1222 COVID-19 vaccine. Trimming left V 3 bases short and J 1 base short, with 6 bases between. The CDR3 is made up of 13 amino acids. Germline values: CDR1 SGHAT, CDR2 FQNNGV. TCRdb keeps only in-frame clones here, not all; method: immunoSEQ multiplex PCR. The top ten hold 2.8% of the sample, which has 120,000 to 150,000 clones, more than 85% seen once. This TCR was sampled from an adult in good health. The chain is built from TRBV11-2 and TRBJ1-1; no clear D gene. The starting material was peripheral blood, obtained on day 0 of AZD1222 vaccination. The CDR3 DNA reads as TGTGCCAGCAGCTTGTGGTGGAACACTGAAGCTTTCTTT. Translation: CASSLWWNTEAFF.